The 10 T cell receptor beta chains in this list originate from one sample, sequenced in a study of blood T cell repertoires in COVID-19. TCRdb keeps only in-frame clones here, not all; method: immunoSEQ multiplex PCR. This table has 50,000 to 65,000 clones, 55% to 75% appearing once. The sample comprised peripheral blood. The source of these receptors is a woman aged 70-85 years with COVID-19, enrolled during active disease.

This chain joins TRBV30 and TRBJ2-7; 13 bases line up with TRBD2. Looked up from germline, CDR1 is GTSNPN and CDR2 is SVGIG (reference sequence). The length of the CDR3 is 15 residues. Germline trimming cut 5 bases from V and 6 bases from J; bases unmatched to any gene: 10. CDR3 sequence: CAWGLAGVGEPEQYV. The CDR3 DNA reads as TGTGCCTGGGGACTAGCGGGAGTTGGAGAGCCCGAGCAGTACGTC.

The CDR3 here is CASRQSGFGAYNEQFF. As DNA, the CDR3 is TGTGCCAGCAGGCAATCGGGATTCGGCGCCTACAATGAGCAGTTCTTC. This chain links TRBV2 with TRBJ2-1; D possibly corresponds to TRBD2 (5 bases). Germline CDR1 reads SNHLY; CDR2 reads FYNNEI. Trimming took off 6 bases at V and 2 bases at J, with 17 bases between the two ends. The length of the CDR3 is 16 residues.

The rearrangement joins TRBV5-4 to TRBJ1-1; the match to TRBD1 covers 9 bases. Germline CDR1 SGHNT, CDR2 YYREEE (reference sequence). With V trimmed by 4 bases and J by 7 bases, 8 bases remained unmatched. There are 14 residues in the CDR3. This CDR3 is CASSATGGGHEAFF. CDR3 DNA: TGTGCCAGCAGCGCCACAGGGGGCGGCCATGAAGCTTTCTTT.

The rearrangement joins TRBV5-4 to TRBJ2-3; TRBD1 is a possible D gene (6 bases). This CDR3 has 14 amino acids. CDR1 is SGHNT and CDR2 is YYREEE in the germline V gene (reference sequence). V lost 1 base and J lost 2, with 8 bases in between. In DNA form, the CDR3 reads TGTGCCAGCAGCTTGAAGGGGGTCACAGATACGCAGTATTTT. Translated: CASSLKGVTDTQYF.

The rearrangement joins TRBV15 to TRBJ2-1; D is uncertain. V lost 1 base to trimming and J lost 5 bases, with 15 bases between them. The CDR3 totals 16 residues. Germline values: CDR1 LNHNV, CDR2 YYDKDF (reference sequence). CDR3 residues: CATSRGSAPRNNEQFF. For the CDR3, the DNA is TGTGCCACCAGCAGAGGGAGTGCCCCACGTAACAATGAGCAGTTCTTC.

On this clone itself: A junction end diverges from the germline sequence, so it may reflect a read error. The rearrangement links TRBV11-2 to TRBJ2-1; D unclear. The CDR3 contains 15 residues. Germline V gene sequence: CDR1 SGHAT, CDR2 FQNNGV. As DNA, the CDR3 is TGTGCCAGCAGTTTAGGGTTGGCCGCTTACAATGAGCAGTTCTTC. It yields the protein CASSLGLAAYNEQFF.

The table lists this clone with a few counts. This chain joins TRBV7-9 and TRBJ2-7; no reliable D call. This CDR3 comprises 11 residues. V lost 5 bases to trimming and J lost 7 bases, with 9 bases between them. The germline V gene has CDR1 SEHNR and CDR2 FQNEAQ (reference sequence). The CDR3 region is CASSRVGEQYV. CDR3 coding DNA: TGTGCCAGCAGCCGAGTCGGGGAGCAGTACGTC.

This chain links TRBV27 with TRBJ1-1, with TRBD1 matching 8 bases. This CDR3 contains 13 residues. Germline CDR1 and CDR2: MNHEY and SMNVEV (reference sequence). V trimming: 4 bases; J trimming: 7 bases; junction bases outside the gene matches: 5. DNA for the CDR3: TGTGCCAGCAGTTCCAGGGGGCGGTTTGAAGCTTTCTTT. Translation gives CASSSRGRFEAFF.

V and J are TRBV21-1 and TRBJ2-5; the D call in the table, TRBD2, was not verified against the DNA. TRBV21-1 is marked as a pseudogene. The length of the CDR3 is 15 residues. DNA of the CDR3: TGTGCCAGCAGCATTGGGACTAGCAAGGAGGAGACCCAGTACTTC. Encoded protein: CASSIGTSKEETQYF.

J is TRBJ1-6 and V is TRBV4-1; the match to TRBD1 covers 7 bases. The germline CDR1 and CDR2 sequences are MGHRA and YSYEKL. This CDR3 comprises 13 residues. J was trimmed by 10 bases and V by 4 bases; bases with no gene match: 4. The CDR3 loop reads CASSLDRDSPLHF. Here the CDR3 DNA reads TGCGCCAGCAGCCTCGACAGGGACTCACCCCTCCACTTT.